The clone carrying this TCR beta chain was seen a few times. The antigen remains unidentified. The libraries were made with immunoSEQ version 4 in survey mode. Genomic DNA was diluted to 7.5 to 10 ng/uL, up to roughly 1 ug per sample. Here immunoSEQ multiplex PCR was the method, and the copy in TCRdb shows in-frame clones only, minus some. Found here are around 24,000 clones, approximately 79% of them singletons; the top ten hold around 1.9%. The stimulus was an HIV-1 Gag 15-mer peptide pool, 0.85 to 1 ug/peptide/mL. Responding CD4+ T cells were sorted by upregulation of both CD40 ligand and CD69. Inclusion required CMV-positive serology and CD4+ counts above 400 cells/uL. The data stem from a study of persistence of HIV-infected CD4 T cells. Study outcomes and limitations: Antigen-responding cells were enriched for degenerate expanded CDR3beta sequences.

V was shortened by 4 bases and J by 2 bases, with 13 bases between the two germline ends. The CDR3 has 15 residues. Germline V gene data show CDR1 as SGHRS and CDR2 as YFSETQ. The source was CD4+ T cells sorted from PBMCs after roughly 18-hour stimulation, collected from a patient who received antiretroviral therapy. The sequence was collected from an adult man with HIV who was CMV-seropositive. The chain links TRBV5-1 to TRBJ1-5; a weak D match, TRBD1 (5 bases). DNA of the CDR3: TGCGCCAGCAGCCCGGGGGAGGGTGGCAATCAGCCCCAGCATTTT. Protein product: CASSPGEGGNQPQHF.